These 20 T cell receptor beta chains were all obtained from the same sample, sequenced in a study of blood T cell repertoires in COVID-19. Measured with immunoSEQ multiplex PCR; TCRdb has only the in-frame clones, and not every one. The top ten hold approximately 0.77% of the sample, which has 200,000 or so clones, roughly 90% seen once. The sample consisted of peripheral blood. The receptors here all came from a man aged 55 to 70 with COVID-19, enrolled during active disease.

The chain uses TRBV5-6 and TRBJ2-7; perhaps TRBD2 as D (6 bases). V dropped 1 base and J dropped 0 bases, with 11 bases sitting between them. Per the germline V gene, CDR1 is SGHDT and CDR2 is YYEEEE. The CDR3 spans 15 residues. For the CDR3, the DNA is TGTGCCAGCAGCTTGACGGGGGAGAGCTCCTACGAGCAGTACTTC. Encoded protein: CASSLTGESSYEQYF.

This sequence joins TRBV9 and TRBJ1-1, with 11 bases identical to TRBD1. V lost 3 bases and J lost 4; bases outside the gene matches: 11. Per germline, CDR1 SGDLS and CDR2 YYNGEE. The CDR3 runs 17 residues. CDR3 sequence reads: CASSGEGTGTGGTEAFF. In DNA form, the CDR3 reads TGTGCCAGCAGCGGAGAAGGAACCGGGACAGGGGGCACTGAAGCTTTCTTT.

The chain couples TRBV27 to TRBJ2-3; a weak D match, TRBD1 (5 bases). CDR1 MNHEY and CDR2 SMNVEV come from the germline V gene (reference sequence). The CDR3 spans 13 residues. V gave up 5 bases and J gave up 8 bases, with 14 bases separating them. CDR3 residues: CASSVYDGATQYF. The CDR3 DNA follows: TGTGCCAGCAGTGTTTATGATGGGGCTACGCAGTATTTT.

The rearrangement joins TRBV4-1 to TRBJ1-2, with D unclear. The CDR3 is 14 residues long. Germline V gives CDR1 MGHRA, CDR2 YSYEKL. V shed 2 bases and J shed 1 base, with 8 bases lying between them. The CDR3 region is CASSQQTVNYGYTF. The DNA of the CDR3 is TGCGCCAGCAGCCAACAAACGGTTAACTATGGCTACACCTTC.

This clone was observed a handful of times. The chain links TRBV6-2 or TRBV6-3 to TRBJ2-7, with D maybe TRBD1 (5 bases). The V gene lost 0 bases and the J gene lost 6 bases, with 15 bases spanning the gap. CDR1 and CDR2 from the germline V gene are MNHEY and SVGEGT. The CDR3 length is 15 residues. The CDR3 coding sequence is TGTGCCAGCAGTTACTCTGGCAGGTTGGGGCTCGAGCAGTACTTC. Its translation: CASSYSGRLGLEQYF.

The chain links TRBV5-1 to TRBJ1-1; 7 bases agree with TRBD1. The CDR3 length is 14 residues. With 1 base clipped from V and 4 bases from J, the junction kept 4 bases outside the gene matches. CDR1 is SGHRS and CDR2 is YFSETQ in the germline V gene. This CDR3 is CASSLRGGGTEAFF. As DNA, the CDR3 is TGCGCCAGCAGCTTGAGAGGGGGCGGCACTGAAGCTTTCTTT.

The chain has TRBV29-1 and TRBJ1-4; maybe TRBD1 (6 bases). V gave up 4 bases and J gave up 8 bases, with 20 bases separating them. Per germline, CDR1 SQVTM and CDR2 ANQGSEA. The CDR3 spans 15 residues. The CDR3 bases are TGCAGCGTTGGGATAATCCGGGACAAAAAAGAAAAACTGTTTTTT. Protein: CSVGIIRDKKEKLFF. The variable domain in full, with the rest retrieved from reference TRBV29-1 and TRBJ1-4, is SAVISQKPSRDICQRGTSLTIQCQVDSQVTMMFWYRQQPGQSLTLIATANQGSEATYESGFVIDKFPISRPNLTFSTLTVSNMSPEDSSIYLCSVGIIRDKKEKLFFGSGTQLSVL.

V usage is TRBV6-5 and J usage is TRBJ2-7; 7 bases line up with TRBD1. The germline CDR1 and CDR2 sequences are MNHEY and SVGAGI. V lost 6 bases to trimming and J lost 5 bases; unmatched junction nucleotides: 10. The CDR3 has 14 amino acids. The DNA of the CDR3 is TGTGCCAGCAGCTTTAGACAGGGTAACGACGAGCAGTACTTC. This encodes CASSFRQGNDEQYF.

The genes are TRBV27 and TRBJ1-1; D is perhaps TRBD1 (6 bases). The CDR3 has 14 amino acids. Trimming removed 5 bases from V and 5 bases from J, with 15 bases in between. Germline CDR1 reads MNHEY; CDR2 reads SMNVEV (reference sequence). CDR3 in amino acids: CASSGQLGGTEAFF. CDR3 bases: TGTGCCAGCAGTGGACAGCTTGGCGGAACTGAAGCTTTCTTT.

V is TRBV19 and J is TRBJ2-7; TRBD1 is a possible D gene (6 bases). Trimming removed 1 base at V and 2 bases at J, with 9 bases between. Germline V gives CDR1 LNHDA, CDR2 SQIVND (reference sequence). This CDR3 region has 14 residues. The CDR3: CASSIVQGAYEQYF. The CDR3 region has the DNA TGTGCCAGTAGTATAGTACAGGGAGCCTACGAGCAGTACTTC.

The rearrangement uses TRBV5-1 and TRBJ1-4, with TRBD1 as a possible D gene (6 bases). This CDR3 has 16 residues. Germline assignment: CDR1 SGHRS and CDR2 YFSETQ. With 0 bases removed from V and 4 bases from J, the gap between germline ends came to 13 bases. CDR3 in amino acids: CASSLDREPFNEKLFF. CDR3 coding DNA: TGCGCCAGCAGCTTGGACAGGGAGCCTTTTAATGAAAAACTGTTTTTT.

This sequence joins TRBV6-5 and TRBJ1-1, with D maybe TRBD1 (6 bases). CDR3 length equals 14 residues. CDR1 and CDR2 (germline): MNHEY, SVGAGI. Trimming shortened V by 7 bases and J by 0 bases, and 12 bases separated the two germline ends. This chain's CDR3 is CASKTTGVNTEAFF. CDR3 DNA sequence: TGTGCCAGCAAAACGACAGGAGTGAACACTGAAGCTTTCTTT.

The chain employs TRBV5-1 and TRBJ2-7, with 7 nucleotides matching TRBD1. Per the germline V gene, CDR1 is SGHRS and CDR2 is YFSETQ. V shed 2 bases and J 5 bases; nucleotides not matched to a gene: 7. The CDR3 totals 14 residues. The DNA for the CDR3 is TGCGCCAGCAGCTTCAAGGGGGCCGGGGACGAGCAGTACTTC. Protein product: CASSFKGAGDEQYF.

The chain employs TRBV10-3 and TRBJ2-1; the match to TRBD2 covers 11 bases. The germline V gene encodes CDR1 ENHRY and CDR2 SYGVKD. This CDR3 has 14 amino acids. V lost 8 bases and J lost 9; bases outside the gene matches: 9. The CDR3 reads CAISNSGGAFEQFF. The CDR3 DNA reads TGTGCCATCTCGAATAGCGGGGGGGCCTTTGAGCAGTTCTTC.

The chain combines TRBV4-2 with TRBJ2-7; 8 nucleotides align to TRBD1. Losses at the gene ends were 5 bases for V and 2 bases for J; bases not matched to a gene: 5. There are 14 residues in the CDR3. Germline CDR1 is LGHNA and CDR2 is YNFKEQ. The CDR3 sequence is CASSSGTGAYEQYF. The DNA of the CDR3 is TGTGCCAGCAGCTCCGGGACAGGCGCCTACGAGCAGTACTTC.

The rearrangement joins TRBV5-6 to TRBJ2-7; perhaps TRBD1 as D (6 bases). The V and J ends lost 1 base and 3 bases respectively, with 11 bases between them. This CDR3 contains 14 residues. The germline gives CDR1 SGHDT, CDR2 YYEEEE. The CDR3 reads CASSLTGRNYEQYF. The CDR3, as DNA: TGTGCCAGCAGCTTGACAGGGCGAAACTACGAGCAGTACTTC. The full variable domain, rest sourced from reference TRBV5-6 and TRBJ2-7, is DAGVTQSPTHLIKTRGQQVTLRCSPKSGHDTVSWYQQALGQGPQFIFQYYEEEERQRGNFPDRFSGHQFPNYSSELNVNALLLGDSALYLCASSLTGRNYEQYFGPGTRLTVT.

This sequence joins TRBV7-2 and TRBJ2-7; 9 bases line up with TRBD1. Per germline, CDR1 SGHTA and CDR2 FQGNSA. This CDR3 region has 16 residues. The V gene end was trimmed by 8 bases and the J gene end by 6 bases; junction bases not matched to a gene: 17. The CDR3 DNA is TGTGCCAGCGCTACCCGCTCGGGACAGGGTAAACGCGAGCAGTACTTC. Protein: CASATRSGQGKREQYF.

The J gene is TRBJ1-6, the V gene TRBV14; perhaps TRBD1 as D (5 bases). CDR3 length: 14 amino acids. Trimming cost V 4 bases and J 7 bases, with 11 bases left between them. Germline V gives CDR1 SGHDN, CDR2 FVKESK. The CDR3 DNA is TGTGCCAGCAGCCTAGGGGTGTCGAATTCACCCCTCCACTTT. This sequence encodes CASSLGVSNSPLHF.

V and J are TRBV11-3 and TRBJ2-1, with 14 bases that match TRBD2. V gave up 1 base and J gave up 8 bases; unmatched junction bases: 4. Germline assignment: CDR1 SGHNT and CDR2 YENEEA. This CDR3 is built from 16 residues. The CDR3 DNA is TGTGCCAGCAGCTTAGTGTCGGGACTAGCGGGAGATGAGCAGTTCTTC. Its protein is CASSLVSGLAGDEQFF.

Here the CDR3 reads CAWELAISPGRLSYGYTF. In DNA form, the CDR3 reads TGTGCCTGGGAGTTGGCAATTTCCCCAGGGAGGTTGTCCTATGGCTACACCTTC. The V call is TRBV30, the J call TRBJ1-2; D perhaps matches TRBD1 (5 bases). Trimming took off 5 bases at V and 4 bases at J, with 29 bases between the two ends. The length of the CDR3 is 18 residues. The germline V gene has CDR1 GTSNPN and CDR2 SVGIG (reference sequence).